This TCR beta chain was identified during a study of OX40 agonist ivuxolimab in advanced cancers. Turning to the study itself: Intravenous ivuxolimab was administered to patients every 2 weeks at 0.01 to 10 mg/kg. Cohort: 82.7% men, mean age 60, aged about 20 to 85. Three dose-escalation patients had partial responses: one with hepatocellular carcinoma and two with cutaneous melanoma.

Germline V gene lookup returns CDR1 ENHRY and CDR2 SYGVKD. V shed 1 base, J shed 0 bases, and the junction held 8 bases outside the gene matches. The CDR3 loop spans 17 amino acids. Sequencing used immunoSEQ multiplex PCR; TCRdb keeps in-frame clones, though not all of them. This table holds 65,000 to 90,000 clones, roughly nine tenths found once. This clone occurred once. Sequenced material: CD4+ or CD8+ T cells sorted from blood, taken in a trial of the OX40 agonist ivuxolimab. The source of this sequence is an adult with an advanced solid tumor such as melanoma, head and neck, liver or kidney cancer. This sequence joins TRBV10-3 and TRBJ1-1, with TRBD1 matching 7 bases. The CDR3 protein is CAISELWQGEMNTEAFF. CDR3 coding DNA: TGTGCCATCAGTGAGTTGTGGCAGGGGGAGATGAACACTGAAGCTTTCTTT.